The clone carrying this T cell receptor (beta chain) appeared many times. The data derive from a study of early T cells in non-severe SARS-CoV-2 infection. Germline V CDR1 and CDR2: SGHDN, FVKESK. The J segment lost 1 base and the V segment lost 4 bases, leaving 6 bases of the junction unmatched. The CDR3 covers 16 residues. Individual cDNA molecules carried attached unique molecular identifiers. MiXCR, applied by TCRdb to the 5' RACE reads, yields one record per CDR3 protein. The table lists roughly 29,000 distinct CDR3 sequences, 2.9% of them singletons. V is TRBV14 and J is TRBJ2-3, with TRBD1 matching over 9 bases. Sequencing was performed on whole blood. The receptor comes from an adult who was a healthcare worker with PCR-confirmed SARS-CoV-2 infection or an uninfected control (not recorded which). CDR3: CASSRGQGRGTDTQYF. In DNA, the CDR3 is TGTGCCAGCAGCCGGGGACAGGGAAGGGGCACAGATACGCAGTATTTT. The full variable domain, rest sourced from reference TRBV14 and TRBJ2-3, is EAGVTQFPSHSVIEKGQTVTLRCDPISGHDNLYWYRRVMGKEIKFLLHFVKESKQDESGMPNNRFLAERTGGTYSTLKVQPAELEDSGVYFCASSRGQGRGTDTQYFGPGTRLTVL.